The 22 T cell receptor beta chains below all came from one sample that was sequenced in a study of response to subunit inactivated influenza vaccine. TCRdb re-called the RT-PCR reads through MiXCR, storing one row per CDR3 protein. There are more than 700,000 distinct CDR3 sequences in the sample; roughly 20% occur only once, and roughly a tenth lies in the top ten. This material consisted of PBMCs from blood, taken roughly 5 days after vaccination. These receptors came from a man aged 45-65 years who received an inactivated influenza vaccine.

This clonotype was counted only a few times. This rearrangement joins TRBV7-9 to TRBJ2-7; TRBD1 agrees at 11 bases. V lost 6 bases and J lost 3; bases outside the gene matches: 7. The CDR3 length is 15 residues. Germline CDR1 is SEHNR and CDR2 is FQNEAQ (reference sequence). The CDR3 nucleotides are TGTGCCAGCAGACCAGGACAGGGGGCGAACTACGAGCAGTACTTC. Translated: CASRPGQGANYEQYF.

The chain couples TRBV29-1 to TRBJ2-7; D unresolved. The V end lost 3 bases, the J end lost 3 bases, and 12 bases lay between the germline ends. The CDR3 sequence is 13 residues long. Germline CDR1 reads SQVTM; CDR2 reads ANQGSEA. CDR3 loop: CSVEDPHHYEQYF. The CDR3 DNA is TGCAGCGTTGAGGACCCACACCACTACGAGCAGTACTTC.

This clonotype showed up just a few times. This chain uses TRBV12-3 or TRBV12-4 with TRBJ2-3, with 8 bases fitting TRBD2. With V trimmed by 1 base and J by 2 bases, 8 bases remained unmatched. This CDR3 has 17 residues. The CDR3 here is CASSLGALAGPTDTQYF. As DNA, the CDR3 is TGTGCCAGCAGTTTAGGTGCGTTAGCGGGGCCCACAGATACGCAGTATTTT.

This clonotype was seen a few times. This chain uses TRBV7-6 with TRBJ1-6; 7 bases align to TRBD1. This CDR3 spans 16 amino acids. The V gene end was trimmed by 1 base and the J gene end by 9 bases; junction bases not matched to a gene: 9. Germline CDR1 is SGHVS and CDR2 is FNYEAQ. CDR3: CASSLGGTVYGSPLHF. CDR3 in DNA: TGTGCCAGCAGCTTAGGCGGGACAGTATATGGTTCACCCCTCCACTTT.

The chain links TRBV7-2 to TRBJ2-1; D might be TRBD1 (5 bases). Germline V gives CDR1 SGHTA, CDR2 FQGNSA. The CDR3 runs to 14 residues. Between the trimmed V and J ends, which lost 1 base and 8 bases, there was a span of 12 bases. CDR3 region: CASSLGGIKHEQFF. The CDR3 region has the DNA TGTGCCAGCAGCTTAGGGGGCATAAAACATGAGCAGTTCTTC.

This CDR3 reads CSAQSPSGAGEQYF. For the CDR3, the DNA is TGCAGTGCTCAGTCCCCTAGCGGGGCGGGCGAGCAGTACTTC. The chain couples TRBV20-1 to TRBJ2-7, with 9 nucleotides matching TRBD2. Germline V lookup: CDR1 DFQATT, CDR2 SNEGSKA (reference sequence). The V segment lost 5 bases and the J segment 6 bases; nucleotides outside the gene matches: 11. The CDR3 sequence is 14 residues long.

This clonotype was detected a few times. V and J are TRBV7-2 and TRBJ2-6; 10 positions agree with TRBD1. CDR1 is SGHTA and CDR2 is FQGNSA in the germline V gene. The junction had 3 bases not matched to a gene; V was cut back by 5 bases and J by 2 bases. The CDR3 consists of 16 residues. This CDR3 is CASSLDRGAGANVLTF. The DNA of the CDR3 is TGTGCCAGCAGCCTGGACAGGGGGGCTGGGGCCAACGTCCTGACTTTC. The entire variable domain, with the rest obtained from reference TRBV7-2 and TRBJ2-6, is as follows: GAGVSQSPSNKVTEKGKDVELRCDPISGHTALYWYRQSLGQGLEFLIYFQGNSAPDKSGLPSDRFSAERTGGSVSTLTIQRTQQEDSAVYLCASSLDRGAGANVLTFGAGSRLTVL.

This clonotype was seen a few times. The J gene is TRBJ2-7, the V gene TRBV4-3; no reliable D call. The V gene lost 0 bases and the J gene lost 5 bases, with 8 bases spanning the gap. This CDR3 spans 13 amino acids. Germline V gene lookup returns CDR1 LGHNA and CDR2 YSLEER. The DNA for the CDR3 is TGCGCCAGCAGCCAAGAGTTCTCGAACGAGCAGTACTTC. Its translation is CASSQEFSNEQYF.

The chain uses TRBV18 and TRBJ2-3; 10 bases align to TRBD2. The ends lost 6 bases at V and 1 base at J; junction bases unmatched: 13. This CDR3 is 18 amino acids long. CDR1 is KGHSH and CDR2 is LQKENI in the germline V gene. CDR3 sequence: CASSEKPAGGIGTDTQYF. The CDR3 nucleotides read TGTGCCAGCTCCGAGAAGCCAGCGGGAGGGATTGGCACAGATACGCAGTATTTT.

In this sample, this clonotype turned up a few times. The chain links TRBV11-2 to TRBJ2-2, with TRBD2 identical over 7 bases. The CDR3 consists of 16 residues. Germline loops: CDR1 SGHAT, CDR2 FQNNGV. The V segment lost 5 bases and the J segment 5 bases; nucleotides outside the gene matches: 11. The CDR3 protein is CASSRFQGLVTGELFF. The DNA for the CDR3 is TGTGCCAGCAGCCGATTCCAAGGACTAGTGACCGGGGAGCTGTTTTTT.

The chain joins TRBV20-1 to TRBJ2-1; D unclear. In germline, CDR1 is DFQATT, CDR2 SNEGSKA (reference sequence). This CDR3 has 17 residues. Trimming took off 0 bases at V and 2 bases at J, with 17 bases between the two ends. The CDR3 is CSARDPGSIGTYNEQFF. The CDR3 DNA sequence: TGCAGTGCTAGAGATCCTGGGTCCATAGGAACCTACAATGAGCAGTTCTTC.

Only a few counts were recorded for this clonotype. The genes are TRBV5-1 and TRBJ2-2; no definite D call. Germline assignment: CDR1 SGHRS and CDR2 YFSETQ. V lost 4 bases to trimming and J lost 5 bases, with 15 bases between them. There are 15 residues in the CDR3. Here the CDR3 reads CASSDSVAMTGELFF. The CDR3 DNA reads TGCGCCAGCAGCGATTCAGTCGCTATGACCGGGGAGCTGTTTTTT.

The CDR3 bases are TGCGCCAGCAGCGCCGCCAAGGCGTGGGGGTACAATGAGCAGTTCTTC. It encodes CASSAAKAWGYNEQFF. The V and J genes are TRBV5-1 and TRBJ2-1, with D perhaps assigned TRBD1 or TRBD2 (5 bases each). The V end was cut by 4 bases, the J end by 4 bases, with 18 bases between. Germline assignment: CDR1 SGHRS and CDR2 YFSETQ. CDR3 length: 16 amino acids.

This clonotype appeared a few times. The chain carries TRBV20-1 and TRBJ2-4, with 10 bases fitting TRBD2. After removal of 5 bases from V and 6 bases from J, the junction contained 10 bases not matched to a gene. CDR1 and CDR2 (germline): DFQATT, SNEGSKA (reference sequence). This CDR3 has 15 amino acids. The DNA for the CDR3 is TGCAGTGCTCCGACCGCTAGCGGGGGAATAAACATTCAGTACTTC. This translates into CSAPTASGGINIQYF.

The chain joins TRBV3-1 to TRBJ2-3, with 7 bases that match TRBD2. The germline V gene encodes CDR1 LGHDT and CDR2 YNNKEL (reference sequence). V shed 1 base and J 1 base; nucleotides not matched to a gene: 8. The CDR3 has 17 amino acids. This CDR3 reads CASSQGFTSARTDTQYF. The CDR3, as DNA: TGTGCCAGCAGCCAAGGTTTTACTAGCGCACGCACAGATACGCAGTATTTT.

This clonotype was detected a few times. At one end, the junction sequence differs from germline, possibly due to a read error. The chain joins TRBV5-1 to TRBJ1-2; no reliable D call. CDR3 size: 14 residues. Germline V gene data show CDR1 as SGHRS and CDR2 as YFSETQ. The CDR3 DNA reads TGCGCCAGCAGCTTAAACACCCTGGTGGATGGCTACACTTTC. As protein: CASSLNTLVDGYTF.

The table lists this clonotype with many counts. This chain joins TRBV20-1 and TRBJ1-2; D might be TRBD1 (5 bases). The CDR3 covers 11 residues. CDR1 is DFQATT, CDR2 SNEGSKA, per germline (reference sequence). V gave up 8 bases and J gave up 12 bases, with 19 bases separating them. CDR3 sequence reads: CSPRQPSYHTF. The DNA of the CDR3 is TGCAGTCCGAGACAGCCCTCTTATCACACCTTC.

The chain joins TRBV5-1 to TRBJ1-5, with no clear D. Trimming left V 4 bases short and J 0 bases short, with 11 bases between. Germline V gene lookup returns CDR1 SGHRS and CDR2 YFSETQ. The CDR3 totals 15 residues. DNA of the CDR3: TGCGCCAGCAGCCCAGACGGCGATAGCAATCAGCCCCAGCATTTT. Its protein is CASSPDGDSNQPQHF.

In this sample, this clonotype turned up many times. The chain combines TRBV12-3 or TRBV12-4 with TRBJ2-7, with TRBD1 matching over 11 bases. V shed 5 bases and J 7 bases; nucleotides not matched to a gene: 7. There are 14 residues in the CDR3. The CDR3 DNA reads TGTGCCAGCAGTCCCGGACAGGGGGCGAGTGAGCAGTACTTC. It encodes CASSPGQGASEQYF.

V usage is TRBV27 and J usage is TRBJ2-1; TRBD1 agrees at 9 bases. The CDR3 is made up of 17 amino acids. Germline CDR1 MNHEY, CDR2 SMNVEV (reference sequence). V lost 1 base to trimming and J lost 3 bases; unmatched junction nucleotides: 7. This CDR3 is CASSLFGTGNNYNEQFF. In DNA form, the CDR3 reads TGTGCCAGCAGTTTATTCGGGACAGGGAATAACTACAATGAGCAGTTCTTC.

A few counts support this clonotype. CDR3 amino acids: CASSLEFPERKFSDSKETQYF. CDR3 in DNA: TGTGCCAGCAGCTTAGAATTTCCTGAGAGGAAATTTAGCGATTCAAAAGAGACCCAGTACTTC. V usage is TRBV11-1 and J usage is TRBJ2-5; D possibly corresponds to TRBD2 (5 bases). The V gene's germline CDR1 is SGHAT and CDR2 FQDESV (reference sequence). V was cut by 1 base and J by 3 bases, with 30 bases left in between. CDR3 length: 21 amino acids. Full variable domain (missing parts from reference TRBV11-1 and TRBJ2-5): EAEVAQSPRYKITEKSQAVAFWCDPISGHATLYWYRQILGQGPELLVQFQDESVVDDSQLPKDRFSAERLKGVDSTLKIQPAELGDSAMYLCASSLEFPERKFSDSKETQYFGPGTRLLVL.

J is TRBJ2-1 and V is TRBV7-2; TRBD2 agrees at 7 bases. In germline, CDR1 is SGHTA, CDR2 FQGNSA. V shed 3 bases, J shed 5 bases, and the junction held 4 bases outside the gene matches. This CDR3 is 14 amino acids long. The DNA for the CDR3 is TGTGCCAGCAGCTTCTCTAGCGGTGACAATGAGCAGTTCTTC. It is translated as CASSFSSGDNEQFF.